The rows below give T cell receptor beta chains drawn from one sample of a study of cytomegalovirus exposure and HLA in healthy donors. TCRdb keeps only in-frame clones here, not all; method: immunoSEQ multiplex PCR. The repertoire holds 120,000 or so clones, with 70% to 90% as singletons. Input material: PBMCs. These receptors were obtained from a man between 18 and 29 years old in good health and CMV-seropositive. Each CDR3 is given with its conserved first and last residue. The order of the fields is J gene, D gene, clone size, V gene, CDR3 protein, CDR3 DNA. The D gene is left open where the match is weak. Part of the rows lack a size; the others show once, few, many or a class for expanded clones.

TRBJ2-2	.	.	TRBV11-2	CASSPPLGRVGTGELFF	TGTGCCAGCAGCCCCCCTCTGGGGAGAGTAGGCACCGGGGAGCTGTTTTTT
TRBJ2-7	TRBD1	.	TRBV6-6	CASSLRIGTGKHEQYF	TGTGCCAGCAGTCTAAGGATTGGGACAGGGAAACACGAGCAGTACTTC
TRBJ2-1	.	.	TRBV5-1	CASQTGPGYEQFF	TGCGCCAGCCAGACAGGACCGGGCTATGAGCAGTTCTTC
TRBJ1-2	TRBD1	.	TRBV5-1	CASSSTPGTGKLPPRHGYTF	TGCGCCAGCAGCTCAACTCCCGGGACAGGGAAACTACCCCCCCGACATGGCTACACCTTC
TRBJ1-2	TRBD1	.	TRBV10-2	CATTPGQGSYGYTF	TGCGCCACCACACCGGGACAGGGATCCTATGGCTACACCTTC
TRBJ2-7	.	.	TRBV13	CASSVGGYEQYF	TGTGCCAGCTCCGTAGGAGGCTACGAGCAGTACTTC
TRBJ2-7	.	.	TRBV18	CASSPGQDYEQYF	TGTGCCAGCTCACCGGGGCAGGACTACGAGCAGTACTTC
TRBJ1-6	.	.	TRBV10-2	CASRETYGGSPLHF	TGCGCCAGCAGAGAGACCTACGGGGGTTCACCCCTCCACTTT
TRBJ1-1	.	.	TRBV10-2	CASGWTDNTEAFF	TGCGCCAGCGGCTGGACAGATAACACTGAAGCTTTCTTT
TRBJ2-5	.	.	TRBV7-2	CASSPGIQETQYF	TGTGCCAGCAGCCCAGGGATACAAGAGACCCAGTACTTC
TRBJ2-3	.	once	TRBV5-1	CASSHSGLPTTDTQYF	TGCGCCAGCAGCCACTCGGGACTGCCTACCACAGATACGCAGTATTTT
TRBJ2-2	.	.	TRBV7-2	CASTLEAIGELFF	TGTGCCAGCACCCTCGAAGCAATCGGGGAGCTGTTTTTT
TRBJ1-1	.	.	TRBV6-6	CASSYSNPGSTEAFF	TGTGCCAGCAGTTACTCGAATCCGGGTAGCACTGAAGCTTTCTTT
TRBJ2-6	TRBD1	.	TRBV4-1	CASSQEGQGSSGANVLTF	TGCGCCAGCAGCCAAGAGGGACAGGGGTCCTCTGGGGCCAACGTCCTGACTTTC
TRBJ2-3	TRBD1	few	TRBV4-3	CASSRTGEADTQYF	TGCGCCAGCAGCCGGACAGGGGAAGCAGATACGCAGTATTTT
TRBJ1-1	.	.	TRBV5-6	CASSSPTGTLNTEAFF	TGTGCCAGCAGCTCGCCGACAGGTACCTTGAACACTGAAGCTTTCTTT
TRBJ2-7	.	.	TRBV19	CASSIGPSYEQYF	TGTGCCAGTAGTATAGGGCCCTCCTACGAGCAGTACTTC
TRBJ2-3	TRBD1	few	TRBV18	CASSPVGGTGSYTQYF	TGTGCCAGCTCACCCGTAGGAGGGACAGGGAGTTATACGCAGTATTTT
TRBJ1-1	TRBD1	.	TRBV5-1	CASSPRPGQRTSEAFF	TGCGCCAGCAGCCCCCGCCCGGGACAGCGAACAAGTGAAGCTTTCTTT
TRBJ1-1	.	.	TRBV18	CASSPVMFGGLNTEAFF	TGTGCCAGCTCACCAGTGATGTTCGGGGGTCTGAACACTGAAGCTTTCTTT
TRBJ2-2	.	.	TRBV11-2	CASSSARLTNTGELFF	TGTGCCAGCAGCTCCGCGCGACTAACGAACACCGGGGAGCTGTTTTTT
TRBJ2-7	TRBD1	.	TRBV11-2	CASSPSAGTGVEQYF	TGTGCCAGCAGCCCCAGCGCCGGGACAGGGGTCGAGCAGTACTTC
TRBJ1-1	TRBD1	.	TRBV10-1	CASSEMAGGRTEAFF	TGCGCCAGCAGTGAGATGGCAGGGGGCCGGACTGAAGCTTTCTTT
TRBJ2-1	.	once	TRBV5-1	CASRGGTNYNEQFF	TGCGCCAGCAGGGGTGGGACAAACTACAATGAGCAGTTCTTC
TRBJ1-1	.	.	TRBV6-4	CASSEAGNTEAFF	TGTGCCAGCAGTGAGGCGGGGAACACTGAAGCTTTCTTT
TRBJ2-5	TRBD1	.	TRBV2	CAGKTGTGEGTQYF	TGTGCCGGCAAGACAGGGACCGGCGAGGGAACCCAGTACTTC
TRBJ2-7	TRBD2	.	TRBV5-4	CASTSLAGGFPSYEQYF	TGTGCCAGCACCAGCCTAGCGGGGGGCTTCCCCTCCTACGAGCAGTACTTC
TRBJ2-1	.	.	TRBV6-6	CASSYWQSYNEQFF	TGTGCCAGCAGTTACTGGCAGTCCTACAATGAGCAGTTCTTC
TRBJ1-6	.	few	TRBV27	CASSSRVVSPLHF	TGTGCCAGCAGTTCGCGTGTGGTTTCACCCCTCCACTTT
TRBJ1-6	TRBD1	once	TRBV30	CAWSGLRADRGGSPLHF	TGTGCCTGGAGTGGTCTAAGGGCCGACAGGGGCGGATCACCCCTCCACTTT
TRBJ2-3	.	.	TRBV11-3	CASSSGRTADTQYF	TGTGCCAGCAGCTCGGGTCGTACTGCAGATACGCAGTATTTT
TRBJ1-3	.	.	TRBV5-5	CASSTEGGPGNTIYF	TGTGCCAGCAGCACCGAGGGAGGGCCTGGAAACACCATATATTTT
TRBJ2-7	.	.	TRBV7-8	CASSSGVGSYEQYF	TGTGCCAGCAGCTCCGGGGTGGGGTCCTACGAGCAGTACTTC
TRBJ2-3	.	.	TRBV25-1	CASSLVGGPADTQYF	TGTGCCAGCAGTTTAGTGGGGGGGCCGGCAGATACGCAGTATTTT
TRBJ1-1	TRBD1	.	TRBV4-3	CASSLETGGNTEAFF	TGCGCCAGCAGCCTGGAAACAGGGGGGAACACTGAAGCTTTCTTT
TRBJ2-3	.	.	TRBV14	CASSNWPSTDTQYF	TGTGCCAGCAGTAATTGGCCGAGCACAGATACGCAGTATTTT
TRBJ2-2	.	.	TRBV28	CASRYEPGTPSTGELFF	TGTGCCAGCAGATATGAACCCGGGACTCCATCCACCGGGGAGCTGTTTTTT
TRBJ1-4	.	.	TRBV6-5	CASRQGTIGEKLFF	TGTGCCAGCAGGCAGGGGACGATTGGTGAAAAACTGTTTTTT
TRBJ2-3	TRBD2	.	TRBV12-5	CASGTKRGGTDTQYF	TGTGCTAGTGGTACAAAGCGGGGAGGCACAGATACGCAGTATTTT
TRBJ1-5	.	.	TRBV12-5	CASGSGLSNQPQHF	TGTGCTAGTGGTTCAGGGTTGAGTAATCAGCCCCAGCATTTT
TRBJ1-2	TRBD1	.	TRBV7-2	CASSLVGSGTGEPNYGYTF	TGTGCCAGCAGCTTAGTAGGGTCCGGGACAGGGGAACCTAACTATGGCTACACCTTC
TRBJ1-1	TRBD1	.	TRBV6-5	CASSRGTGMNTEAFF	TGTGCCAGCAGTCGTGGGACAGGGATGAACACTGAAGCTTTCTTT
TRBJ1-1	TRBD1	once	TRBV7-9	CASSSRGGQGSTEAFF	TGTGCCAGCAGCTCCCGGGGAGGACAGGGGAGCACTGAAGCTTTCTTT
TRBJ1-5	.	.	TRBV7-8	CASSSTQGGDQPQHF	TGTGCCAGCAGCTCCACCCAGGGTGGGGATCAGCCCCAGCATTTT
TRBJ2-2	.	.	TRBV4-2	CASSQDLPGVDTGELFF	TGTGCCAGCAGCCAAGATCTCCCGGGGGTAGACACCGGGGAGCTGTTTTTT
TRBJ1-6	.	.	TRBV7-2	CASSYYRSSYNSPLHF	TGTGCCAGCAGCTACTACAGGAGCTCCTATAATTCACCCCTCCACTTT
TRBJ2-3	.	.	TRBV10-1	CASSRDLGDTQYF	TGCGCCAGTTCCAGGGATCTGGGAGATACGCAGTATTTT
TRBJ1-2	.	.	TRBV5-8	CASSSRDNYGYTF	TGTGCCAGCAGCTCGAGAGATAACTATGGCTACACCTTC
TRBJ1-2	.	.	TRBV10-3	CAISERTEVYGYTF	TGTGCCATCAGTGAGCGGACAGAGGTCTATGGCTACACCTTC
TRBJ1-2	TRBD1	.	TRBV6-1	CASSAPRRDRVHSGYTF	TGTGCCAGCAGTGCCCCGAGAAGGGACAGGGTGCATTCTGGCTACACCTTC
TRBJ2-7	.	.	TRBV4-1	CASSQEFRATDEQYF	TGCGCCAGCAGCCAAGAATTCAGGGCTACCGACGAGCAGTACTTC
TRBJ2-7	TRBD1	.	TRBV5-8	CASSLGDRAPSSYEQYF	TGTGCCAGCAGCTTGGGGGACAGGGCCCCTAGCTCCTACGAGCAGTACTTC
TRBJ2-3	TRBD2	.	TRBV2	CASAEGLAGGPDTQYF	TGTGCCAGCGCGGAGGGACTAGCGGGGGGGCCTGATACGCAGTATTTT
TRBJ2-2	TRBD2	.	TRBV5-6	CASSLGLAAFTGELFF	TGTGCCAGCAGCTTAGGACTAGCGGCCTTCACCGGGGAGCTGTTTTTT
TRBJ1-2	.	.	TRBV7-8	CASSLVGDYGYTF	TGTGCCAGCAGCTTAGTGGGAGACTATGGCTACACCTTC
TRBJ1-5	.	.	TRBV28	CASRHQGASNQPQHF	TGTGCCAGCAGACACCAGGGCGCAAGCAATCAGCCCCAGCATTTT
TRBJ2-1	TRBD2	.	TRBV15	CATSRETGGSYNEQFF	TGTGCCACCAGCAGAGAGACGGGGGGCTCCTACAATGAGCAGTTCTTC
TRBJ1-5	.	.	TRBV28	CASRWGGSLNQPQHF	TGTGCCAGCAGGTGGGGAGGGTCCCTAAATCAGCCCCAGCATTTT
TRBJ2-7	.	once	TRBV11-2	CASSLVPQLGRGSSYEQYF	TGTGCCAGCAGCTTAGTGCCCCAATTGGGCAGGGGAAGCTCCTACGAGCAGTACTTC